This T cell receptor (beta chain) originates from a study of cytomegalovirus exposure and HLA in healthy donors. Use of 60 Vbeta and 13 Jbeta primers characterized the PCR. Sequencing used immunoSEQ multiplex PCR; TCRdb keeps in-frame clones, though not all of them. The sample carries 100,000 to 150,000 clones, less than 80% recorded once. J lost 3 bases, V lost 5 bases, and 4 bases had no gene match. This CDR3 region has 14 residues. CDR1 SGHRS and CDR2 YFSETQ come from the germline V gene. This clonotype originated in a man aged 40-50 years in good health and CMV-seropositive. The sequenced material came from PBMCs. The chain links TRBV5-1 to TRBJ2-7; 11 bases are shared with TRBD1. Here the CDR3 DNA reads TGCGCCAGCAGTCCCGGGACAGGGGGCTACGAGCAGTACTTC. Translating gives CASSPGTGGYEQYF.